Listed here are 11 T cell receptor beta chains from one sample, sequenced in a study of Ad26.COV2.S vaccination and SARS-CoV-2 variants. As for treatment: roughly 18 received Ad26.COV2.S at low or high dose, single or two shots; 5 received placebo; per-sample allocation not given. Each sample was drawn 63 days after the first injection (of vaccine or placebo). The protocol was immunoSEQ multiplex PCR, while the TCRdb copy is restricted to in-frame clones and leaves out a portion. The profile shows about 380,000 clones, 83% of them singletons. Material: peripheral blood, obtained in a trial of Ad26.COV2.S vaccine versus placebo. These TCRs come from a person between 18 and 65 years old who received the Ad26.COV2.S COVID-19 vaccine or a placebo.

The chain recombines TRBV5-1 with TRBJ1-3, with a weak D call TRBD1 (6 bases). Trimming removed 2 bases from V and 0 bases from J, with 12 bases in between. Germline values: CDR1 SGHRS, CDR2 YFSETQ. This CDR3 is built from 16 residues. CDR3 residues: CASSFGQRSSGNTIYF. The CDR3 coding sequence is TGCGCCAGCAGCTTCGGACAGCGCAGCTCTGGAAACACCATATATTTT.

This chain joins TRBV2 and TRBJ2-3; D is uncertain. The germline V and J ends were trimmed by 8 bases and 6 bases, with 12 bases remaining between them. Germline-derived CDR1 and CDR2 are SNHLY and FYNNEI. The CDR3 spans 12 residues. CDR3 protein: CASCVQSDTQYF. CDR3 nucleotides: TGTGCCAGCTGCGTGCAATCGGATACGCAGTATTTT.

The rearrangement joins TRBV7-3 to TRBJ1-1, with D unclear. Germline loops: CDR1 SGHTA, CDR2 FQGTGA. CDR3 length: 14 amino acids. Trimming removed 0 bases at V and 1 base at J, with 6 bases between. CDR3 DNA: TGTGCCAGCAGCTTAACCGGGCCGAACACTGAAGCTTTCTTT. Translation gives CASSLTGPNTEAFF.

The genes are TRBV19 and TRBJ2-7; D not certain. The length of the CDR3 is 14 residues. Germline CDR1 and CDR2: LNHDA and SQIVND (reference sequence). V gave up 7 bases and J gave up 3 bases, with 16 bases separating them. The CDR3 loop is CASTPSAGVYEQYF. The CDR3 DNA follows: TGTGCCAGTACCCCGTCAGCTGGGGTCTACGAGCAGTACTTC.

The chain carries TRBV11-2 and TRBJ2-2, with TRBD2 identical over 8 bases. CDR3 length: 17 residues. V was clipped by 4 bases and J by 5 bases; unmatched bases: 12. CDR1 and CDR2 from the germline V gene are SGHAT and FQNNGV. CDR3 protein: CASSSVAGGMRTGELFF. The CDR3 DNA reads TGTGCCAGCAGCTCAGTCGCGGGGGGCATGAGGACCGGGGAGCTGTTTTTT.

Only one count was recorded for this clone. This chain uses TRBV12-3 or TRBV12-4 with TRBJ1-4; no definite D call. V was clipped by 8 bases and J by 6 bases, with 13 bases between them. The CDR3 is made up of 13 amino acids. This chain's CDR3 is CASVGGIYEKLFF. The CDR3 nucleotides read TGTGCCAGCGTCGGAGGGATTTATGAAAAACTGTTTTTT.

V gene TRBV2 combines with J gene TRBJ2-7, with D possibly matching TRBD1 (5 bases). The CDR3 has 15 amino acids. Trimming took off 6 bases at V and 3 bases at J, with 18 bases between the two ends. Per germline, CDR1 SNHLY and CDR2 FYNNEI. CDR3 nucleotide sequence: TGTGCCAGCAGCCCGGCCTCAGGGCGAATCTACGAGCAGTACTTC. Protein sequence: CASSPASGRIYEQYF.

The chain combines TRBV6-6 with TRBJ2-1, with D possibly being TRBD1 or TRBD2 (5 bases each). Trimming cost V 6 bases and J 4 bases, with 13 bases left between them. There are 14 residues in the CDR3. Germline CDR1 is MNHNY and CDR2 is SVGAGI (reference sequence). The CDR3 sequence: CASSSGTSYNEQFF. CDR3 nucleotide sequence: TGTGCCAGCAGCTCCGGGACCTCATACAATGAGCAGTTCTTC.

This chain's CDR3 is CASSLDRVSYNEQFF. DNA of the CDR3: TGTGCCAGCAGTTTGGACAGGGTCTCCTACAATGAGCAGTTCTTC. The rearrangement links TRBV27 to TRBJ2-1; TRBD1 agrees at 8 bases. The ends lost 3 bases at V and 0 bases at J; junction bases unmatched: 1. This CDR3 contains 15 residues. Germline CDR1 reads MNHEY; CDR2 reads SMNVEV (reference sequence).

The gene calls are TRBV19 and TRBJ2-1; 8 nucleotides line up with TRBD1. V shed 7 bases, J shed 5 bases, and the junction held 10 bases outside the gene matches. The germline CDR1 and CDR2 sequences are LNHDA and SQIVND (reference sequence). The CDR3 has 15 amino acids. The CDR3, as DNA: TGTGCCAGTACTAATCCGGGACAGGTAAACAATGAGCAGTTCTTC. Its translation: CASTNPGQVNNEQFF.

The chain employs TRBV11-2 and TRBJ2-5; a possible D gene is TRBD1 (7 bases). Deletions cut 3 bases from V and 5 bases from J, with 10 bases between. Per the germline V gene, CDR1 is SGHAT and CDR2 is FQNNGV. This CDR3 has 13 amino acids. CDR3 DNA: TGTGCCAGCAGCTTCGCAGGGGGGGAGACCCAGTACTTC. Its protein is CASSFAGGETQYF.